A selection of T cell receptor beta chains follows, all from one sample in a study of blood T cell repertoires in COVID-19. The repertoire was sequenced with immunoSEQ multiplex PCR; TCRdb's copy has only in-frame clones and lacks some. The sample has over 350,000 clones, 85% to 90% seen once. Material: PBMCs or T cells enriched from blood (not recorded which). Receptors originate from a woman in her forties or fifties who had recovered from COVID-19. CDR3s include the opening cysteine and the closing phenylalanine or tryptophan. A D gene is named only where the DNA matches it firmly. The size field is filled for only some rows; it gives once, few, many or a size class.

clone size,J gene,D gene,V gene,CDR3 protein,CDR3 DNA
NA,TRBJ1-1,NA,TRBV21-1,CASSKVTGGNTEAFF,TGTGCCAGCAGCAAAGTGACAGGGGGGAACACTGAAGCTTTCTTT
NA,TRBJ1-2,NA,TRBV29-1,CSVAGSISGYTF,TGCAGCGTTGCGGGGTCGATCTCTGGCTACACCTTC
NA,TRBJ1-1,TRBD1,TRBV9,CASSTSRQGATAFF,TGTGCCAGCAGCACCTCTCGACAGGGGGCGACGGCTTTCTTT
NA,TRBJ1-1,NA,TRBV27,CASSLSGGRLNTEAFF,TGTGCCAGCAGTTTATCAGGTGGGAGGTTGAACACTGAAGCTTTCTTT
NA,TRBJ2-4,NA,TRBV2,CASSDSRKGAKNIQYF,TGTGCCAGCAGTGATTCCAGAAAGGGGGCCAAAAACATTCAGTACTTC
NA,TRBJ1-1,NA,TRBV7-2,CASSLFRLYEAFF,TGTGCCAGCAGCTTATTTAGACTCTATGAAGCTTTCTTT
NA,TRBJ1-1,NA,TRBV29-1,CSANPGSLNTEAFF,TGCAGCGCGAACCCAGGCAGCCTGAACACTGAAGCTTTCTTT
NA,TRBJ2-1,TRBD2,TRBV7-2,CASSLGGGAYNEQFF,TGTGCCAGCAGCTTAGGCGGGGGGGCCTACAATGAGCAGTTCTTC
NA,TRBJ1-5,TRBD1,TRBV28,CASSLDRGPVQPQHF,TGTGCCAGCAGCCTAGACAGGGGGCCGGTTCAGCCCCAGCATTTT
NA,TRBJ1-1,NA,TRBV12-3/TRBV12-4,CASSSGSTEAFF,TGTGCCAGCAGTTCGGGAAGTACTGAAGCTTTCTTT
once,TRBJ2-7,NA,TRBV7-9,CASSLPAGDEQYF,TGTGCCAGCAGCTTGCCGGCAGGGGATGAGCAGTACTTC
few,TRBJ1-2,NA,TRBV19,CASRSDSYYGYTF,TGTGCCAGTAGGAGTGACAGCTACTATGGCTACACCTTC
NA,TRBJ1-1,TRBD1,TRBV10-3,CAIQKGTGTNTEAFF,TGTGCCATCCAAAAGGGGACAGGCACTAACACTGAAGCTTTCTTT
NA,TRBJ1-1,TRBD1,TRBV7-6,CASSLGTDPFF,TGTGCCAGCAGCTTGGGGACAGATCCTTTCTTT
NA,TRBJ1-6,NA,TRBV4-2,CASSHRDKSSYNSPLHF,TGTGCCAGCAGCCACCGGGACAAGAGCTCCTATAATTCACCCCTCCACTTT
NA,TRBJ1-3,TRBD1,TRBV28,CASSSGQGARGNTIYF,TGTGCCAGCAGTTCGGGACAGGGGGCGAGAGGAAACACCATATATTTT
NA,TRBJ1-3,NA,TRBV2,CASSDRAGNTIYF,TGTGCCAGCAGTGACAGGGCTGGAAACACCATATATTTT
NA,TRBJ1-2,NA,TRBV5-1,CASSPSGQGYGYTF,TGCGCCAGCAGCCCCTCGGGACAAGGCTATGGCTACACCTTC
NA,TRBJ2-3,TRBD2,TRBV7-8,CASLLGGTRADTQYF,TGTGCCAGCCTACTAGGGGGGACTAGGGCAGATACGCAGTATTTT
NA,TRBJ2-2,TRBD1,TRBV9,CASSPQTGGTGELFF,TGTGCCAGCAGCCCCCAGACAGGGGGTACCGGGGAGCTGTTTTTT
NA,TRBJ2-1,NA,TRBV5-4,CASSLRGTYNEQFF,TGTGCCAGCAGCTTAAGGGGGACCTACAATGAGCAGTTCTTC
once,TRBJ2-3,TRBD2,TRBV9,CASSGFPGLVDTQYF,TGTGCCAGCAGCGGCTTTCCGGGACTAGTAGATACGCAGTATTTT
once,TRBJ1-1,TRBD1,TRBV7-9,CASSLLDKGTAEAFF,TGTGCCAGCAGCTTACTCGATAAGGGGACAGCTGAAGCTTTCTTT
NA,TRBJ2-7,TRBD2,TRBV9,CASSPTGGAGVYYEQYF,TGTGCCAGCAGCCCGACGGGAGGGGCGGGTGTCTACTACGAGCAGTACTTC
few,TRBJ1-6,NA,TRBV9,CASSVVGYGSPLHF,TGTGCCAGCAGCGTAGTCGGGTACGGGTCACCCCTCCACTTT
NA,TRBJ2-3,TRBD2,TRBV7-2,CASSLPSGGATSTDTQYF,TGTGCCAGCAGCCTACCTAGCGGGGGGGCGACTAGCACAGATACGCAGTATTTT
NA,TRBJ1-1,NA,TRBV15,CASRPGDMNTEAFF,TGTGCCTCCCGGCCGGGGGATATGAACACTGAAGCTTTCTTT
NA,TRBJ1-1,NA,TRBV18,CASSSGPERTEAFF,TGTGCCAGCTCTTCCGGTCCGGAGCGAACTGAAGCTTTCTTT
NA,TRBJ1-6,TRBD1,TRBV7-9,CASQGAFDSPLHF,TGTGCCAGCCAGGGGGCATTCGATTCACCCCTCCACTTT
NA,TRBJ1-1,NA,TRBV7-2,CASSSEGAARTEAFF,TGTGCCAGCAGCTCAGAAGGGGCAGCACGCACTGAAGCTTTCTTT
NA,TRBJ2-2,TRBD2,TRBV27,CASSPGLAGTGELFF,TGTGCCAGCAGTCCAGGACTAGCGGGGACCGGGGAGCTGTTTTTT
few,TRBJ1-3,NA,TRBV4-2,CASSQDRGGRNTIYF,TGTGCCAGCAGCCAAGATCGGGGAGGGCGGAACACCATATATTTT
many,TRBJ2-5,TRBD2,TRBV28,CASSPRTSVETQYF,TGTGCCAGCAGTCCGAGGACTAGCGTCGAGACCCAGTACTTC
once,TRBJ2-3,NA,TRBV6-2/TRBV6-3,CASSYIHRGAGTDTQYF,TGTGCCAGCAGTTACATCCACCGGGGGGCTGGCACAGATACGCAGTATTTT
NA,TRBJ2-7,TRBD1,TRBV28,CASSLFPGTGTYEQYF,TGTGCCAGCAGTTTATTTCCCGGGACAGGGACCTACGAGCAGTACTTC
NA,TRBJ2-3,NA,TRBV2,CASSLMADTQYF,TGTGCCAGCAGCCTAATGGCAGATACGCAGTATTTT
NA,TRBJ1-6,NA,TRBV28,CASRKDSHPLHF,TGTGCCAGCAGAAAAGACAGCCATCCCCTCCACTTT
NA,TRBJ2-3,NA,TRBV2,CASSLLPGTDTQYF,TGTGCCAGCAGCCTCCTCCCCGGCACAGATACGCAGTATTTT
NA,TRBJ2-2,NA,TRBV18,CASSSSDAGELFF,TGTGCCAGCTCATCTAGCGATGCCGGGGAGCTGTTTTTT
NA,TRBJ1-5,TRBD1,TRBV27,CASTSTGGQPQHF,TGTGCCAGCACCTCTACAGGGGGTCAGCCCCAGCATTTT
NA,TRBJ1-3,NA,TRBV3-1/TRBV3-2,CASSQTDSGNTIYF,TGTGCCAGCAGCCAGACAGACTCTGGAAACACCATATATTTT
NA,TRBJ1-4,NA,TRBV9,CASSANGKLFF,TGTGCCAGCAGCGCAAACGGAAAACTGTTTTTT
NA,TRBJ2-5,NA,TRBV5-5,CASSLNLAGREYF,TGTGCCAGCAGCTTGAATTTGGCGGGGCGGGAGTACTTC
NA,TRBJ1-4,TRBD1,TRBV5-8,CASSFQGANEKLFF,TGTGCCAGCAGCTTCCAGGGGGCTAATGAAAAACTGTTTTTT
NA,TRBJ1-5,TRBD1,TRBV6-2/TRBV6-3,CASSFGTDNQPQHF,TGTGCCAGCAGTTTCGGGACAGACAATCAGCCCCAGCATTTT
NA,TRBJ2-7,TRBD1,TRBV4-1,CASSHVPGTDYEQYF,TGCGCCAGCAGCCACGTTCCCGGGACAGACTACGAGCAGTACTTC
NA,TRBJ1-6,NA,TRBV30,CAWSVWTDNSPLHF,TGTGCCTGGAGTGTATGGACAGATAATTCACCCCTCCACTTT
NA,TRBJ1-1,NA,TRBV7-9,CASSPPPQENTEAFF,TGTGCCAGCAGCCCCCCCCCACAGGAGAACACTGAAGCTTTCTTT
NA,TRBJ1-5,TRBD1,TRBV7-2,CASSGDRGEQPQHF,TGTGCCAGCAGCGGAGACAGGGGGGAACAGCCCCAGCATTTT
NA,TRBJ2-7,TRBD2,TRBV11-2,CASSLSPLGGIYEQYF,TGTGCCAGCAGCTTATCCCCCCTCGGGGGGATCTACGAGCAGTACTTC
NA,TRBJ1-4,TRBD1,TRBV18,CASSATGGNEKLFF,TGTGCCAGCTCAGCGACAGGGGGAAATGAAAAACTGTTTTTT